A selection of T cell receptor beta chains follows, all from one sample in a study of OX40 agonist ivuxolimab in advanced cancers. This table comes from immunoSEQ multiplex PCR, and its TCRdb copy is limited to in-frame clones, with some not included. The table has 65,000 to 70,000 clones, roughly 80% seen once. Here the sequenced sample was CD4+ or CD8+ T cells sorted from blood, taken in a trial of the OX40 agonist ivuxolimab. Every receptor here comes from an adult with an advanced solid tumor such as melanoma, head and neck, liver or kidney cancer. Both conserved end residues are part of each CDR3. A D gene is named only where the DNA matches it firmly. Part of the rows lack a size; the others show once, few, many or a class for expanded clones.

>TRBJ2-1|TRBV29-1|-|-|13
TGCAGCTCCTGGGGGGGCACCTGGGATGAGCAGTTCTTC
CSSWGGTWDEQFF
>TRBJ2-2|TRBV18|-|-|14
TGTGCCAGCTCCGCCTGGCTAGCAACCGGGGAGCTGTTTTTT
CASSAWLATGELFF
>TRBJ2-1|TRBV6-6|TRBD1|-|15
TGTGCCAGCAGAATAGGGACAGGGTGGGTCAATGAGCAGTTCTTC
CASRIGTGWVNEQFF
>TRBJ1-3|TRBV19|-|few|15
TGTGCCAGTATGGGAGGCAGGGGCTCTGGAAACACCATATATTTT
CASMGGRGSGNTIYF
>TRBJ2-7|TRBV2|TRBD2|-|14
TGTGCCAGCAGGGGGACTAGCGGTACCTACGAGCAGTACTTC
CASRGTSGTYEQYF
>TRBJ2-7|TRBV9|-|once|14
TGTGCCAGCAGCGTAAGTGACACCTCCTACGAGCAGTACTTC
CASSVSDTSYEQYF
>TRBJ2-3|TRBV18|-|-|17
TGTGCCAGCTCGATTAGTCAGGGGAGGGCCGGTACAGATACGCAGTATTTT
CASSISQGRAGTDTQYF
>TRBJ2-3|TRBV4-2|-|once|17
TGTGCCAGCAGCCAAGAACCAATCGCTAGCGGCACAGATACGCAGTATTTT
CASSQEPIASGTDTQYF
>TRBJ2-5|TRBV28|-|-|14
TGTGCCAGCAGCAAGTCTCTGGGCGGAGAGACCCAGTACTTC
CASSKSLGGETQYF
>TRBJ2-1|TRBV11-2|-|few|12
TGTGCCAGCAGCCAAGACCGGAGAGAGGAGTTCTTC
CASSQDRREEFF
>TRBJ1-2|TRBV5-1|-|once|16
TGCGCCAGCAGCTTGGCCGGAACAGTTTCTTCAGATGGCTACACCTTC
CASSLAGTVSSDGYTF
>TRBJ1-2|TRBV19|-|-|14
TGTGCCAGTAGAGAGTCAGACCTCGCTGGTGGCTACACCTTC
CASRESDLAGGYTF
>TRBJ2-7|TRBV2|TRBD2|-|13
TGTGCCAGAAGGACTAGCGGAAACTACGAGCAGTACTTC
CARRTSGNYEQYF
>TRBJ1-3|TRBV7-8|-|-|14
TGTGCCAGCAGTCCTCGGGGGACTGGAAACACCATATATTTT
CASSPRGTGNTIYF
>TRBJ1-1|TRBV7-9|-|once|14
TGTGCCAGCAGCTTACAGGCGTTGAACACTGAAGCTTTCTTT
CASSLQALNTEAFF
>TRBJ1-2|TRBV19|-|-|12
TGTGCCAGTAGTAGAGAGATGGGTGGCTACACCTTC
CASSREMGGYTF
>TRBJ2-7|TRBV5-4|TRBD1|-|17
TGTGCCAGCAGCTCGGGACAGAGGGCGACGGCGACGGGCGAGCAGTACTTC
CASSSGQRATATGEQYF
>TRBJ1-3|TRBV28|-|once|18
TGTGCCAGCAGTTCCCTGGGGGCAGCTGGGCTCTCTGGAAACACCATATATTTT
CASSSLGAAGLSGNTIYF
>TRBJ1-1|TRBV7-6|-|-|14
TGTGCCAGCAGCTTAGATAGGGGAGGGACTGAAGCTTTCTTT
CASSLDRGGTEAFF
>TRBJ2-2|TRBV18|-|-|17
TGTGCCAGCTCACCTAATCTTACGTCTCTAGGAACCGGGGAGCTGTTTTTT
CASSPNLTSLGTGELFF
>TRBJ2-5|TRBV7-9|-|-|12
TGTGCCAGCAGCTTAGCGGCGGAGACCCAGTACTTC
CASSLAAETQYF
>TRBJ1-4|TRBV5-3|-|-|17
TGTGCCAGAAGCTTTTCGGGGGGGCAGGAAACTAATGAAAAACTGTTTTTT
CARSFSGGQETNEKLFF
>TRBJ2-7|TRBV6-5|-|-|14
TGTGCCAGCAGGAATGGGGTGAGATCCTACGAGCAGTACTTC
CASRNGVRSYEQYF
>TRBJ1-5|TRBV30|-|-|15
TGTGCCTGGAGCCGTAGTAGGGGCGGCAATCAGCCCCAGCATTTT
CAWSRSRGGNQPQHF
>TRBJ2-7|TRBV28|-|-|13
TGTGCCATCTCGTTGCCAGGGGCCTACGAGCAGTACTTC
CAISLPGAYEQYF
>TRBJ1-5|TRBV6-5|-|-|12
TGTGCCAGCAGTTCAGGGGCTCAGCCCCAGCATTTT
CASSSGAQPQHF
>TRBJ2-2|TRBV13|-|-|17
TGTGCCAGCAGCCTAGAACGGGACGCAGCTAACACCGGGGAGCTGTTTTTT
CASSLERDAANTGELFF